This T cell receptor (beta chain) was sequenced for a study of T cell changes during pregnancy in multiple sclerosis. Produced via immunoSEQ multiplex PCR; TCRdb's table is partial and in-frame only. The data show some 9,100 clones, around 87% seen once. Germline CDR1 reads SGDLS; CDR2 reads YYNGEE. This CDR3 has 15 amino acids. Trimming at V came to 0 bases and at J to 4 bases, leaving 4 bases not matched to a gene. Sequences were derived from CD8+ T cells from peripheral blood mononuclear cells, sampled in the first trimester of pregnancy. This sequence originates from a female donor in good health, enrolled as a control in a pregnancy study. The chain uses TRBV9 and TRBJ2-1, with 7 nucleotides matching TRBD2. The DNA for the CDR3 is TGTGCCAGCAGCGTAGTGGCTAGCGGTTACAATGAGCAGTTCTTC. As protein: CASSVVASGYNEQFF.